This TCR beta chain was found in a study of blood T cell repertoires in COVID-19. For the study at large: The origin of the acute and convalescent COVID-19 samples was the United States, Italy and Spain. The analysed material was cDNA or gDNA that came from T cells, B-cell-depleted T cells, or PBMCs.

In terms of age and location, participants ranged from roughly 18 to 90 years and lived in under 30 US areas. Grouping used clinical history reported by participants in a survey and questionnaire. The table lists this clone with a count of one. The CDR3 consists of 12 residues. Trimming cost V 8 bases and J 8 bases, with 14 bases left between them. Clones were read by immunoSEQ multiplex PCR, and TCRdb kept only the in-frame ones, dropping some. The sample lists fewer than 350,000 clones; around 91% were seen once. Source material: PBMCs or T cells enriched from blood (not recorded which). The gene calls are TRBV12-3 or TRBV12-4 and TRBJ2-3; D possibly corresponds to TRBD2 (6 bases). This clonotype originated in a woman younger than 30 with acute COVID-19. The CDR3 sequence: CASRPGTGTQYF. CDR3 sequence (DNA): TGTGCCAGCCGCCCGGGGACTGGTACGCAGTATTTT.